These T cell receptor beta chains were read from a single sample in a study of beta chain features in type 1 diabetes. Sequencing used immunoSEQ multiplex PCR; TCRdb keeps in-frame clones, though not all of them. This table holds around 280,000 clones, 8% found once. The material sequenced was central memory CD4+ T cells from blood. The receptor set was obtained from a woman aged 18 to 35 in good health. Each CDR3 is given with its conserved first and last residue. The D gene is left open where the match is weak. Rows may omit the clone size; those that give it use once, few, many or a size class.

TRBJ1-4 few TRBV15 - CATSRGRGQIGEKLFF TGTGCCACCAGCAGAGGCAGGGGTCAGATCGGTGAAAAACTGTTTTTT
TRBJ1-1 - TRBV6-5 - CASCPRGSGSIRAFF TGTGCCAGCTGCCCCCGGGGCAGTGGCTCCATCAGGGCTTTCTTT
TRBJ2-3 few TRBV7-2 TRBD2 CASSQIAGGSTDTQYF TGTGCCAGCAGCCAGATAGCGGGGGGGAGCACAGATACGCAGTATTTT
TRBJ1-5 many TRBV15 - CATSRDERGNGPQHF TGTGCCACCAGCAGAGATGAAAGAGGAAATGGTCCCCAGCATTTT
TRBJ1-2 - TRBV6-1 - CASSGRTAGYTF TGTGCCAGCAGTGGACGGACAGCTGGCTACACCTTC
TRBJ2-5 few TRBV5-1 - CASSIRVGPETQYF TGTGCCAGCAGCATACGCGTGGGTCCAGAGACCCAGTACTTC
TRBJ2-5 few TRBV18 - CASSPAGQETQYF TGTGCCAGCTCACCAGCCGGGCAAGAGACCCAGTACTTC
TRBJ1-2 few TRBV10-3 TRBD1 CAIGQGFGYTF TGTGCCATCGGACAGGGATTTGGCTACACCTTC
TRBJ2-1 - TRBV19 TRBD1 CASSIGQGPYNEQFF TGTGCCAGTAGTATCGGACAGGGCCCCTACAATGAGCAGTTCTTC
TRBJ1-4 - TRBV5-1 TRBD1 CASSRDSTNEKLFF TGCGCCAGCAGCAGGGACAGCACTAATGAAAAACTGTTTTTT
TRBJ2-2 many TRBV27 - CASSFRVGTGELFF TGTGCCAGCAGTTTTAGGGTGGGCACCGGGGAGCTGTTTTTT
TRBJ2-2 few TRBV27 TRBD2 CASSLWTSGRQLTGELFF TGTGCCAGCAGTTTGTGGACTAGCGGGAGGCAACTCACCGGGGAGCTGTTTTTT
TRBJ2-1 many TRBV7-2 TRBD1 CASSFDRGPYNEQFF TGTGCCAGCAGCTTCGACAGGGGGCCCTACAATGAGCAGTTCTTC
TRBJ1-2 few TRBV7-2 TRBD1 CASSQSRDRISYGYTF TGTGCCAGCAGCCAAAGCCGGGACAGGATTTCCTATGGCTACACCTTC